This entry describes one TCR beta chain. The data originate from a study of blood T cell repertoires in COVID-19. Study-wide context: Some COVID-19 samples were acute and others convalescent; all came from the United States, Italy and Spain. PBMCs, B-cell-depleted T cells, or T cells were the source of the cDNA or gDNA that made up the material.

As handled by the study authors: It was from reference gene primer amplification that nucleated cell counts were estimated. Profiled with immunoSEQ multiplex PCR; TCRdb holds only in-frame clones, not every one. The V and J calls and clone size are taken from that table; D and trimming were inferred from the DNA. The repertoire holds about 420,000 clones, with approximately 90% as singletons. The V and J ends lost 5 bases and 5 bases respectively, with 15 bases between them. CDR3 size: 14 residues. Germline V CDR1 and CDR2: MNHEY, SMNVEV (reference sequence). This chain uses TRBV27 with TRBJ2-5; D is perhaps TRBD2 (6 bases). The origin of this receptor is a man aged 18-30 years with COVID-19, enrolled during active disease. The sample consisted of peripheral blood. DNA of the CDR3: TGTGCCAGCAGTCCAGGGACGGCGGGGGAGACCCAGTACTTC. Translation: CASSPGTAGETQYF.